Below are 3 T cell receptor beta chains sequenced from a single sample in a study of T cells in Graves' hyperthyroidism and ophthalmopathy. Authors of the study amplified TCR beta CDR3 regions from RNA transcripts. Researchers ran a first-round RT-PCR on the TCR CDR3 using the HTBI primer set. Each CDR3 protein gets one entry after TCRdb re-called the multiplex PCR reads with MiXCR. The table records roughly 840,000 distinct CDR3 sequences, 38% of them present only once. Source material: blood. These receptors all stem from a young man with Graves' hyperthyroidism.

This clonotype was observed a single time. This may arise from a read error, as a much more abundant clone is one base away. The CDR3 region has the DNA TGTGCCTGCAGCTTCTACACTGAAGCTTTCTTT. Its translation: CACSFYTEAFF. The rearrangement joins TRBV6-5 to TRBJ1-1; D is unresolved. This CDR3 spans 11 amino acids. CDR1 is MNHEY and CDR2 is SVGAGI in the germline V gene.

For this clonotype: This sequence may be a read error, since a much larger clone differs from it by one base. This chain links TRBV7-1 with TRBJ1-2, with D uncertain. TRBV7-1 is known as an ORF, though its function is uncertain. Trimming removed 5 bases at V and 8 bases at J, with 12 bases between. This CDR3 has 12 residues. The CDR3 sequence: CASSTQTWGYTF. The CDR3 DNA reads TGTGCCAGCAGCACCCAGACATGGGGCTACACCTTC.

J is TRBJ2-5 and V is TRBV6-5; 8 positions match TRBD1. The CDR3 covers 15 residues. Germline CDR1 and CDR2: MNHEY and SVGAGI. V shed 2 bases, J shed 2 bases, and the junction held 4 bases outside the gene matches. Written as DNA, the CDR3 is TGTGCCAGCAGTTACCAGGGGGCAGTGCAAGAGACCCAGTACTTC. This gives the protein CASSYQGAVQETQYF.